This T cell receptor (beta chain) was sequenced during a study of circulating CD8 cells and anti-PD-1 response in melanoma. Four subsets defined by PD-1 and/or TIGIT were sorted from live CD3+CD8+TCRalphabeta+ cells. V lost 7 bases to trimming and J lost 2 bases, with 18 bases between them. Germline CDR1 is SNHLY and CDR2 is FYNNEI. The CDR3 loop spans 15 amino acids. Each library started from around 14 ng of total RNA using the QIAseq Immune Repertoire TCR panel. MiXCR, run by TCRdb on the reads, gives a single entry per CDR3 protein. The sample carries approximately 530 distinct CDR3 sequences, around 9.6% recorded once.

The TCR sequence derives from a human donor with melanoma. The sequencing used CD8+ T cells from PBMCs, collected at baseline or after one month of anti-PD-1 therapy (not recorded which). The chain has TRBV2 and TRBJ2-7; D ambiguous. The CDR3 spells CASNDLKVVPYEQYF. The DNA for the CDR3 is TGTGCCAGCAATGATTTAAAAGTCGTCCCCTACGAGCAGTACTTC. Looking up the rest from reference TRBV2 and TRBJ2-7 gives the full variable domain: EPEVTQTPSHQVTQMGQEVILRCVPISNHLYFYWYRQILGQKVEFLVSFYNNEISEKSEIFDDQFSVERPDGSNFTLKIRSTKLEDSAMYFCASNDLKVVPYEQYFGPGTRLTVT.